This TCR beta chain was retrieved from a study of T cell responses to AZD1222 COVID-19 vaccine. TCRdb's table, derived via immunoSEQ multiplex PCR, lists solely in-frame clones and lacks some. The sample records 130,000 to 150,000 clones, under 95% being singletons. Germline V lookup: CDR1 MDHEN, CDR2 SYDVKM. Deletions cut 5 bases from V and 0 bases from J, with 13 bases between. The CDR3 extends over 16 amino acids. Notes on the study in general: The study identified only five or six AZD1222 recipients as seropositive at baseline.

As regards this clone: Its antigen is unknown.

The material was peripheral blood, obtained on day 0 of MenACWY control vaccination. This clonotype originated in an adult in good health. The genes are TRBV28 and TRBJ1-4, with D possibly being TRBD1 (5 bases). CDR3 DNA sequence: TGTGCCAGCAGTGACAGAACTACTGCAACTAATGAAAAACTGTTTTTT. Protein product: CASSDRTTATNEKLFF.